What follows are 8 T cell receptor beta chains derived from one specimen sequenced in a study of cytomegalovirus exposure and HLA in healthy donors. PCR primers comprised 60 Vbeta and 13 Jbeta primers. Libraries were prepared by immunoSEQ multiplex PCR; TCRdb keeps only in-frame clonotypes and omits some of them. The table shows about 89,000 clones, with around 74% occurring only once. Sequencing was done on a sample of PBMCs. These receptors all stem from a male donor in good health and CMV-seronegative.

The rearrangement links TRBV7-9 to TRBJ1-2; 9 bases fit TRBD1. Germline-derived CDR1 and CDR2 are SEHNR and FQNEAQ (reference sequence). The CDR3 loop spans 15 amino acids. V gave up 3 bases and J gave up 7 bases; unmatched junction bases: 9. This CDR3 is CASSFGQGKGSGYTF. CDR3 nucleotide sequence: TGTGCCAGCAGCTTCGGACAGGGGAAGGGTTCTGGCTACACCTTC.

This clone was detected once. The V and J genes are TRBV28 and TRBJ1-2; TRBD1 agrees at 10 bases. In germline, CDR1 is MDHEN, CDR2 SYDVKM. After removal of 2 bases from V and 6 bases from J, the junction contained 6 bases not matched to a gene. The CDR3 extends over 15 amino acids. The CDR3 coding sequence is TGTGCCAGCAGTTTAAGGGGACAGGGGAGGAATGGCTACACCTTC. Protein product: CASSLRGQGRNGYTF.

The chain employs TRBV7-3 and TRBJ2-2; D perhaps matches TRBD2 (7 bases). This CDR3 has 16 residues. Germline CDR1 and CDR2: SGHTA and FQGTGA. V gave up 1 base and J gave up 2 bases, with 11 bases separating them. CDR3 amino acids: CASSLMGGHNTGELFF. The CDR3 region has the DNA TGTGCCAGCAGCTTAATGGGGGGGCACAACACCGGGGAGCTGTTTTTT.

The rearrangement links TRBV28 to TRBJ2-7, with a possible D match to TRBD1 (5 bases). Trimming took off 8 bases at V and 6 bases at J, with 17 bases between the two ends. This CDR3 is 13 amino acids long. The germline V gene encodes CDR1 MDHEN and CDR2 SYDVKM. CDR3: CASVGAGPREQYF. CDR3 DNA: TGTGCCAGCGTTGGGGCAGGACCTCGCGAGCAGTACTTC. Looking up the rest from reference TRBV28 and TRBJ2-7 gives the full variable domain: DVKVTQSSRYLVKRTGEKVFLECVQDMDHENMFWYRQDPGLGLRLIYFSYDVKMKEKGDIPEGYSVSREKKERFSLILESASTNQTSMYLCASVGAGPREQYFGPGTRLTVT.

This clone has more than one count but fewer than ten. The chain uses TRBV2 and TRBJ2-7; 9 bases are shared with TRBD1. With 5 bases clipped from V and 6 bases from J, the junction kept 11 bases outside the gene matches. In germline, CDR1 is SNHLY, CDR2 FYNNEI. The CDR3 runs 15 residues. This chain's CDR3 is CASSQEGQGGGEQYF. DNA of the CDR3: TGTGCCAGCAGTCAGGAGGGACAGGGAGGGGGCGAGCAGTACTTC.

V and J are TRBV7-7 and TRBJ1-3; D is unresolved. Per germline, CDR1 SSHAT and CDR2 FNYEAQ (reference sequence). The CDR3 loop spans 13 amino acids. Trimming left V 2 bases short and J 4 bases short, with 6 bases between. This CDR3 is CASSLSSGNTIYF. The CDR3 bases are TGTGCCAGCAGCTTATCGTCGGGAAACACCATATATTTT.

The chain joins TRBV5-1 to TRBJ2-1, with 8 nucleotides matching TRBD1. The V and J ends lost 4 bases and 3 bases, in that order; junction bases with no gene match: 6. CDR1 SGHRS and CDR2 YFSETQ come from the germline V gene. The CDR3 is 15 residues long. CDR3 nucleotide sequence: TGCGCCAGCAGCAGCTCTACAGGGGGCTACAATGAGCAGTTCTTC. Its translation: CASSSSTGGYNEQFF.

This rearrangement joins TRBV27 to TRBJ1-3; 7 bases match TRBD1. With 2 bases clipped from V and 2 bases from J, the junction kept 0 bases outside the gene matches. Germline V CDR1 and CDR2: MNHEY, SMNVEV (reference sequence). This CDR3 comprises 14 residues. CDR3 DNA: TGTGCCAGCAGTTTAAGGGGGCCTGGAAACACCATATATTTT. Its protein product is CASSLRGPGNTIYF.